The rows below give T cell receptor beta chains drawn from one sample of a study of T cell changes during pregnancy in multiple sclerosis. Sequenced by immunoSEQ multiplex PCR; TCRdb stores in-frame clones only, minus some. The data contain 75,000 to 90,000 clones, more than 90% of them singletons. The specimen was CD4+ T cells from peripheral blood mononuclear cells, collected before pregnancy. The receptors here all came from a female donor with multiple sclerosis, enrolled in a pregnancy study. Each CDR3 is given with its conserved first and last residue. A D gene is named only where the DNA matches it firmly. The listing skips clone size in some rows; elsewhere it reads once, few, many or a size class.

size: NA; D: TRBD1; V: TRBV28; J: TRBJ2-7; CDR3: CASSLRTGVYEQYF; DNA: TGTGCCAGCAGTTTAAGGACAGGGGTGTACGAGCAGTACTTC
size: NA; D: TRBD1; V: TRBV6-1; J: TRBJ2-3; CDR3: CASRTDRGQGDTQYF; DNA: TGTGCCAGCAGGACTGACAGGGGGCAGGGAGATACGCAGTATTTT
size: NA; D: TRBD2; V: TRBV7-7; J: TRBJ2-2; CDR3: CASSRGSGSGSGTGELFF; DNA: TGTGCCAGCAGCCGGGGTAGCGGGAGTGGTTCGGGCACCGGGGAGCTGTTTTTT
size: once; D: NA; V: TRBV5-1; J: TRBJ2-7; CDR3: CASSSQGNGEQYF; DNA: TGCGCCAGCAGCTCGCAGGGGAACGGAGAGCAGTACTTC
size: NA; D: NA; V: TRBV9; J: TRBJ1-2; CDR3: CASSVARAGEDGYTF; DNA: TGTGCCAGCAGCGTAGCTCGGGCTGGGGAGGATGGCTACACCTTC
size: NA; D: NA; V: TRBV5-1; J: TRBJ2-1; CDR3: CASRRWGTYSYNEQFF; DNA: TGCGCCAGCCGAAGGTGGGGGACTTACTCCTACAATGAGCAGTTCTTC
size: NA; D: TRBD1; V: TRBV5-6; J: TRBJ1-2; CDR3: CASSSGTGVGYTF; DNA: TGTGCCAGCAGCTCAGGGACAGGGGTTGGCTACACCTTC
size: NA; D: NA; V: TRBV12-5; J: TRBJ1-1; CDR3: CASGLVLGEVANTEAFF; DNA: TGTGCTAGTGGTTTGGTACTCGGGGAGGTGGCTAACACTGAAGCTTTCTTT
size: NA; D: NA; V: TRBV19; J: TRBJ1-1; CDR3: CASSIEAPTRAEAFF; DNA: TGTGCCAGTAGTATAGAGGCCCCGACGAGGGCTGAAGCTTTCTTT
size: NA; D: TRBD2; V: TRBV2; J: TRBJ2-2; CDR3: CAGRLAVNTGELFF; DNA: TGTGCCGGCCGACTAGCGGTGAACACCGGGGAGCTGTTTTTT
size: NA; D: TRBD2; V: TRBV6-6; J: TRBJ2-7; CDR3: CASSYTYKRDPYEQYF; DNA: TGTGCCAGCAGTTACACCTATAAGCGGGATCCCTACGAGCAGTACTTC
size: NA; D: NA; V: TRBV5-8; J: TRBJ1-2; CDR3: CASRFGRGDTF; DNA: TGTGCCAGCAGGTTTGGACGCGGGGACACCTTC
size: NA; D: TRBD1; V: TRBV2; J: TRBJ2-7; CDR3: CASVPGTVSYEQYF; DNA: TGTGCCAGCGTACCGGGGACAGTCTCCTACGAGCAGTACTTC
size: once; D: NA; V: TRBV13; J: TRBJ1-1; CDR3: CASSLVVTRAFF; DNA: TGTGCCAGCAGCTTAGTTGTGACACGAGCTTTCTTT
size: NA; D: TRBD1; V: TRBV6-5; J: TRBJ1-1; CDR3: CASNQQGAMNTEAFF; DNA: TGTGCCAGCAATCAACAGGGGGCGATGAACACTGAAGCTTTCTTT
size: NA; D: TRBD2; V: TRBV11-2; J: TRBJ2-3; CDR3: CASSISTSGRLDTQYF; DNA: TGTGCCAGCAGCATAAGTACTAGCGGGAGATTGGATACGCAGTATTTT
size: NA; D: NA; V: TRBV6-6; J: TRBJ1-2; CDR3: CASGTIDGYTF; DNA: TGTGCCAGCGGGACAATTGATGGCTACACCTTC
size: NA; D: NA; V: TRBV6-6; J: TRBJ1-2; CDR3: CASSYRGFNYGYTF; DNA: TGTGCCAGCAGTTACAGGGGCTTTAACTATGGCTACACCTTC
size: NA; D: TRBD1; V: TRBV30; J: TRBJ2-2; CDR3: CAWSVGGQGSGELFF; DNA: TGTGCCTGGAGTGTAGGAGGACAGGGCTCCGGGGAGCTGTTTTTT
size: NA; D: NA; V: TRBV30; J: TRBJ1-6; CDR3: CAWGATDSPLHF; DNA: TGTGCCTGGGGGGCGACGGATTCACCCCTCCACTTT
size: NA; D: TRBD2; V: TRBV10-3; J: TRBJ2-1; CDR3: CASRLGAGGLDEQFF; DNA: TGTGCCAGCCGGTTGGGAGCGGGAGGCCTCGATGAGCAGTTCTTC
size: NA; D: NA; V: TRBV7-9; J: TRBJ1-1; CDR3: CASSLSFRENTEAFF; DNA: TGTGCCAGCAGCTTATCATTCAGGGAGAACACTGAAGCTTTCTTT
size: NA; D: NA; V: TRBV10-3; J: TRBJ2-3; CDR3: CAISEWGADTQYF; DNA: TGTGCCATCAGTGAGTGGGGGGCAGATACGCAGTATTTT
size: NA; D: TRBD2; V: TRBV30; J: TRBJ2-1; CDR3: CAWSAAGGSYNEQFF; DNA: TGTGCCTGGAGTGCGGCGGGAGGATCCTACAATGAGCAGTTCTTC
size: NA; D: NA; V: TRBV28; J: TRBJ1-4; CDR3: CASSLWSSATNEKLFF; DNA: TGTGCCAGCAGTTTATGGTCAAGCGCAACTAATGAAAAACTGTTTTTT
size: once; D: TRBD2; V: TRBV19; J: TRBJ2-1; CDR3: CASRTSGPINEQFF; DNA: TGTGCCAGTAGGACTAGCGGGCCGATAAATGAGCAGTTCTTC
size: NA; D: NA; V: TRBV6-1; J: TRBJ1-6; CDR3: CASSEIVARSSGNSPLHF; DNA: TGTGCCAGCAGTGAAATTGTCGCGAGAAGCTCGGGTAATTCACCCCTCCACTTT
size: once; D: TRBD1; V: TRBV2; J: TRBJ2-2; CDR3: CASSLTRQGTGELFF; DNA: TGTGCCAGCAGTTTAACGAGACAGGGGACCGGGGAGCTGTTTTTT
size: NA; D: NA; V: TRBV7-9; J: TRBJ1-2; CDR3: CASSSGGTVGYTF; DNA: TGTGCCAGCAGCTCGGGGGGCACGGTTGGCTACACCTTC
size: NA; D: TRBD2; V: TRBV19; J: TRBJ2-2; CDR3: CASKSGANTGELFF; DNA: TGTGCCAGTAAGAGCGGGGCGAACACCGGGGAGCTGTTTTTT
size: NA; D: TRBD1; V: TRBV27; J: TRBJ1-4; CDR3: CASSYAGTAEKLFF; DNA: TGTGCCAGCAGTTACGCCGGGACAGCTGAAAAACTGTTTTTT
size: NA; D: NA; V: TRBV30; J: TRBJ1-1; CDR3: CAWKKALGQEAFF; DNA: TGTGCCTGGAAAAAGGCTTTGGGGCAGGAAGCTTTCTTT
size: NA; D: NA; V: TRBV11-3; J: TRBJ2-1; CDR3: CASSFGGVSYNEQFF; DNA: TGTGCCAGCAGCTTTGGCGGGGTCTCCTACAATGAGCAGTTCTTC
size: NA; D: TRBD1; V: TRBV27; J: TRBJ2-7; CDR3: CASRFGQGNEQYF; DNA: TGTGCCAGCAGATTTGGACAGGGTAACGAGCAGTACTTC
size: NA; D: NA; V: TRBV27; J: TRBJ2-1; CDR3: CASSSTGGGYNEQFF; DNA: TGTGCCAGCAGTTCGACCGGGGGAGGCTACAATGAGCAGTTCTTC
size: once; D: NA; V: TRBV9; J: TRBJ2-1; CDR3: CASSTSGVSLEQFF; DNA: TGTGCCAGCAGCACCTCAGGGGTTAGCCTCGAGCAGTTCTTC
size: NA; D: NA; V: TRBV7-9; J: TRBJ1-5; CDR3: CASSRDGWGGPFQPQHF; DNA: TGTGCCAGCAGCCGGGACGGATGGGGAGGGCCATTCCAGCCCCAGCATTTT
size: NA; D: NA; V: TRBV2; J: TRBJ1-1; CDR3: CASRGSRPGLAFF; DNA: TGTGCCAGCAGAGGTTCCCGCCCAGGGTTGGCTTTCTTT
size: NA; D: NA; V: TRBV7-8; J: TRBJ1-1; CDR3: CASSLAQAGIFRNTEAFF; DNA: TGTGCCAGCAGCTTAGCGCAGGCAGGGATTTTTCGGAACACTGAAGCTTTCTTT
size: few; D: NA; V: TRBV19; J: TRBJ1-2; CDR3: CASSNQGMDYGYTF; DNA: TGTGCCAGTAGTAATCAGGGTATGGACTATGGCTACACCTTC
size: NA; D: NA; V: TRBV7-3; J: TRBJ2-2; CDR3: CASSPVSTGELFF; DNA: TGTGCCAGCAGCCCCGTGTCCACCGGGGAGCTGTTTTTT
size: NA; D: TRBD2; V: TRBV7-3; J: TRBJ2-3; CDR3: CASSAYSGLANTDTQYF; DNA: TGTGCCAGCAGCGCTTACTCGGGACTAGCCAACACAGATACGCAGTATTTT
size: NA; D: TRBD2; V: TRBV14; J: TRBJ2-1; CDR3: CASSQRLAGTNEQFF; DNA: TGTGCCAGCAGCCAACGACTAGCGGGGACCAATGAGCAGTTCTTC
size: NA; D: TRBD1; V: TRBV28; J: TRBJ1-2; CDR3: CASIQGGPEGYTF; DNA: TGTGCCAGCATCCAAGGGGGCCCGGAAGGCTACACCTTC
size: NA; D: NA; V: TRBV9; J: TRBJ1-1; CDR3: CASSVHLGEAFF; DNA: TGTGCCAGCAGCGTACACCTCGGTGAAGCTTTCTTT
size: NA; D: NA; V: TRBV18; J: TRBJ2-1; CDR3: CASSPPSRYNEQFF; DNA: TGTGCCAGCTCACCACCATCGCGGTACAATGAGCAGTTCTTC
size: NA; D: NA; V: TRBV5-4; J: TRBJ2-5; CDR3: CASSLGTDRGRETQYF; DNA: TGTGCCAGCAGCTTGGGGACCGACCGGGGGAGAGAGACCCAGTACTTC
size: NA; D: NA; V: TRBV6-1; J: TRBJ1-5; CDR3: CASTDSYNQPQHF; DNA: TGTGCCAGCACGGACAGTTATAATCAGCCCCAGCATTTT
size: NA; D: TRBD1; V: TRBV2; J: TRBJ2-1; CDR3: CASSAGTGAYNEQFF; DNA: TGTGCCAGCAGCGCCGGGACAGGGGCGTACAATGAGCAGTTCTTC
size: once; D: TRBD1; V: TRBV11-2; J: TRBJ1-2; CDR3: CASSFSRDRDYGYTF; DNA: TGTGCCAGCAGCTTCTCCCGAGACAGGGACTATGGCTACACCTTC